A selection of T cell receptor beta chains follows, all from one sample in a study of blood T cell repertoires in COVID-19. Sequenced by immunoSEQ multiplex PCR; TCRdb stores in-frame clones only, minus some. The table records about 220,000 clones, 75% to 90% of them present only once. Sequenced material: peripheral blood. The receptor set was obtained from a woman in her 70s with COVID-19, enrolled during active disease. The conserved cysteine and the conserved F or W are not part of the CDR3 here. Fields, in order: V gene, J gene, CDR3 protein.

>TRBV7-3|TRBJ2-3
ASSLKREDTQY
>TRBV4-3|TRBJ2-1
ASSQEDGVAEQF
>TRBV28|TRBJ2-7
ASTLGTGRNEQY
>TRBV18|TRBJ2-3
ASSPSTSGSDTQY
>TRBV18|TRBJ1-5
ASSISDSLNQPQH
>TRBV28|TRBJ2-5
ASSLYGTGQETQY
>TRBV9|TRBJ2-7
ASSVGETGYYEQY
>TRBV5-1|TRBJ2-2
ASSPLGTGAENYNTGELF
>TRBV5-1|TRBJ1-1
ASSLQDMNTEAF
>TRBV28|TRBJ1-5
ASSSGTGGRYQPQH
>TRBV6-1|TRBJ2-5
ASSDRPSGTQY
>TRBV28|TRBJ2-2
ASSPQAPPGHANTGELF
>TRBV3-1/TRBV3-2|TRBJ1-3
ASSHDRERY
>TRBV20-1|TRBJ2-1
SASSVAGGPLSYNEQF
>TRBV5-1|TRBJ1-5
ASSLEAGNNQPQH
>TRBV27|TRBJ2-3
ASSSKRTLTDTQY
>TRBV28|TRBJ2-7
ASSLFGGGGSLDEQY
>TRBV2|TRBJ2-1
ASSQIRGEQF
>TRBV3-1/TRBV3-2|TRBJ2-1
ASSSTLAGKNNEQF
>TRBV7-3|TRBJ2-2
ASSSTPGGHGELF
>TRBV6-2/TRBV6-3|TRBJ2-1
ASSYSQRELYEQF
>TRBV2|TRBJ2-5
ASSEIAGRQETQY
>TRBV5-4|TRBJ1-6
ASSLAGQGSSPLH
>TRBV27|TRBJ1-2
ASSLTRTGKAYT
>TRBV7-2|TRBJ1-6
ASSLDGATNPLNNSPLH
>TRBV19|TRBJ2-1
ASRTQGNEQF
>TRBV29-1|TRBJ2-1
SAVNNEQF
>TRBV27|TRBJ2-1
ASSSGQPSYEQF
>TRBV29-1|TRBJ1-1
SVEVSGGDTEAF
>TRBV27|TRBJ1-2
ASSLLGRGNGYT
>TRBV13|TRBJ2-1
ASSIRDRAFGQF
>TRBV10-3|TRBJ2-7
AISLGLLSSYEQY
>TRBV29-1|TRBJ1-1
SFRTGMYTEAF
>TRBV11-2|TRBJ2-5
ASSAGTGDRIQETQY
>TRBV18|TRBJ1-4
ASSPRAGIQEKLF
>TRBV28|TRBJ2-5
ASSLLGPQETQY
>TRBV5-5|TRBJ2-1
ASIPGQGNNEQF
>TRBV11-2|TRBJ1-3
ASSFGGPGNTIY
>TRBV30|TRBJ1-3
AWAIGTGNTIY
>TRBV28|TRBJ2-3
ASRPAGGGTDTQY
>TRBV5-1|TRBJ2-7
ASSSGQGAYEQY
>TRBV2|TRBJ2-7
ATLAGGRSYEQY
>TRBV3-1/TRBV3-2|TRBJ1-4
ASSRQPNEKLF
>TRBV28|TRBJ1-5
ASSYPSVHQPQH
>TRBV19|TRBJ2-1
ASSMTARPSPRGFRDNEQF
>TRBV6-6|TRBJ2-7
ASNSGTGITYEQY
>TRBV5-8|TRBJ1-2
ASIGANAGQEIYGYT
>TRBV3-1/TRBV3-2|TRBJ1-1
ASSQGAGTEAF